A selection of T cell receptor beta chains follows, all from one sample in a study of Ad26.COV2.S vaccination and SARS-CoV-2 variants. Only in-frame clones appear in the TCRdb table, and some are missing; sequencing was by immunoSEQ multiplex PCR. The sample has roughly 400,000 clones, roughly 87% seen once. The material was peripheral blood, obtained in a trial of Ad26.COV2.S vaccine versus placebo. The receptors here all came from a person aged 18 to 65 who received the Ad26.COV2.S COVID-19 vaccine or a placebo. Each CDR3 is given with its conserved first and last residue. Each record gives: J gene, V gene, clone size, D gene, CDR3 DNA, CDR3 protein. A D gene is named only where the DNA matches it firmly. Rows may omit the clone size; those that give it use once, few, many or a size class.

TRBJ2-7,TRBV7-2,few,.,TGTGCCAGCAGTCCTTATAGGGAAGGGGGAGAGGGTGAGCAGTACTTC,CASSPYREGGEGEQYF
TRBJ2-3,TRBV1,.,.,TGCACCAGCAGCCATCCCGGTACAGATACGCAGTATTTT,CTSSHPGTDTQYF
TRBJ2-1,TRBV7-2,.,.,TGTGCCAGCAGCCCGGGGGGGACAGAGAACAATGAGCAGTTCTTC,CASSPGGTENNEQFF
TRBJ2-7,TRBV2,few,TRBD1,TGTGCCAGCAGTGAAGGACAGGGGATTAACTACGAGCAGTACTTC,CASSEGQGINYEQYF
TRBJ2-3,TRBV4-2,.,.,TGTGCCAGCAGCCAACTAAGCACAGATACGCAGTATTTT,CASSQLSTDTQYF
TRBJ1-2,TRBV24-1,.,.,TGTGCCACCAGTGATCCTGGACAAGCTTTCTATGGCTACACCTTC,CATSDPGQAFYGYTF
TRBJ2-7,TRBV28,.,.,TGTGCCAGCAGAGGGGGGAGGCGGGAGAGGAGCGTCGAGCAGTACTTC,CASRGGRRERSVEQYF
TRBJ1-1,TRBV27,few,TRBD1,TGTGCCAGCAGTTTATTTCCGGGACAGGGGGCGCGTAACACTGAAGCTTTCTTT,CASSLFPGQGARNTEAFF
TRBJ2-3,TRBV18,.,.,TGTGCCAGCTCACTTCGACAGGCTGGGACAGATACGCAGTATTTT,CASSLRQAGTDTQYF
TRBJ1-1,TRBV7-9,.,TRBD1,TGTGCCAGCAACCAAGAAGGGGACAGCGAAGCTTTCTTT,CASNQEGDSEAFF
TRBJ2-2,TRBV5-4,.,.,TGTGCCAGCAGCTATCAGGGGTCCGGGGAGCTGTTTTTT,CASSYQGSGELFF
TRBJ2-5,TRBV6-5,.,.,TGTGCCAGCACCCAGGGAGTACAAGAGACCCAGTACTTC,CASTQGVQETQYF